This T cell receptor (beta chain) was sequenced during a study of T cell responses to AZD1222 COVID-19 vaccine (dated by TCRdb to the early 2020s). Notes on the research overall: Because spike-specific TCR depth and breadth did not differ between the two schedules, AZD1222 recipients who got a second dose at roughly 4 weeks were pooled with those who got a second dose at roughly 12 weeks. TCR sequencing covered over 230 trial participants: 200 to 220 given two doses of AZD1222 and around 25 given two doses of MenACWY control vaccine. Trial participants were enrolled into age subgroups of 18-55, 56-69 and 70-plus years, which contained 148, 28 and 57 TCR-sequenced participants, respectively.

Study-wide conclusions, independent of this receptor: In the small 56-69-year group, the increase in depth fell short of significance, most likely because of low power. Reportedly, close to half of the unique spike-specific TCRs recognized epitopes lying outside the regions that are mutated in the B.1.351 and B.1.1.7 variants. A significant rise in spike-specific TCR breadth and depth was observed after two AZD1222 doses relative to day 0 and relative to MenACWY recipients. Participants were mostly white British, with more females than males. The authors suggested clonal diversity may have been underestimated. Because no samples from the day 14 peak response were available, repertoires could be characterized only after the peak T cell response. The whole spike protein was spanned by vaccine-associated CD4 TCRs, and dominant responses were seen in regions 160-218 and 743-854. Only five or six AZD1222 recipients were SARS-CoV-2 seropositive at baseline, limiting conclusions about previously exposed vaccinees.

The germline ends are 11 bases apart after V is trimmed by 8 bases and J by 1 base. There are 13 amino acids in the CDR3, from cysteine to phenylalanine inclusive. Left in the record is the CDR3 DNA by itself, 39 bases read in frame from the first base. From the germline V gene, CDR1 is SNHLY and CDR2 is FYNNEI. The CDR3 regions of human TCRbeta chains were subjected to immunosequencing. The source study handled its data this way. TCRs in the repertoires were compared against a reference library of SARS-CoV-2-specific TCRs that had been generated with the MIRA antigen-specificity platform. Breadth was defined as the fraction of unique TCRs that were SARS-CoV-2-associated. Depth was defined as the fraction of total T cells that were SARS-CoV-2-associated. Using the MIRA data, each spike-specific TCR was assigned both to the spike region to which the TCR was reactive and to a CD4 or CD8 class. Log10-transformed breadth and depth values were compared by one-way ANOVA with Sidak's multiple comparisons tests. In TCRdb, the immuneACCESS table is reduced to in-frame sequences with V and J assigned. These tables do not hold every clone; where another copy was compared, an unresolved V gene accounts for under half, and the others remain unexplained. V and J calls and clone size are given by that table; D and trimming were obtained from the DNA. The table for this sample lists approximately 100,000 clones; roughly 86% of them were counted only once. Clones ranked in the top ten supply roughly 1.4% of the sample.

Taken with the paper, the label for time point translates to: baseline before first vaccination. Samples from vaccinated people were obtained from the UK trials COV001 and COV002, which included a single-blind randomized controlled phase 2/3 trial of AZD1222 (ChAdOx1 nCoV-19) in healthy adults. For TCRbeta chain sequencing, PBMC samples from trial participants were taken at day 0 and at day 28 after the second dose. This clone was seen a single time. What this receptor recognizes is not known. No base-level quality is on record; no much larger clone is a single base apart. The sequenced sample was peripheral blood, obtained on day 0 of AZD1222 vaccination. This receptor chain uses TRBV2 and TRBJ1-1, with an unclear D gene assignment. The clonotype originates from an adult in good health. CDR3 reads: CASGRVGNTEAFF. In nucleotide form, the sequence is TGTGCCAGCGGGAGGGTGGGGAACACTGAAGCTTTCTTT.